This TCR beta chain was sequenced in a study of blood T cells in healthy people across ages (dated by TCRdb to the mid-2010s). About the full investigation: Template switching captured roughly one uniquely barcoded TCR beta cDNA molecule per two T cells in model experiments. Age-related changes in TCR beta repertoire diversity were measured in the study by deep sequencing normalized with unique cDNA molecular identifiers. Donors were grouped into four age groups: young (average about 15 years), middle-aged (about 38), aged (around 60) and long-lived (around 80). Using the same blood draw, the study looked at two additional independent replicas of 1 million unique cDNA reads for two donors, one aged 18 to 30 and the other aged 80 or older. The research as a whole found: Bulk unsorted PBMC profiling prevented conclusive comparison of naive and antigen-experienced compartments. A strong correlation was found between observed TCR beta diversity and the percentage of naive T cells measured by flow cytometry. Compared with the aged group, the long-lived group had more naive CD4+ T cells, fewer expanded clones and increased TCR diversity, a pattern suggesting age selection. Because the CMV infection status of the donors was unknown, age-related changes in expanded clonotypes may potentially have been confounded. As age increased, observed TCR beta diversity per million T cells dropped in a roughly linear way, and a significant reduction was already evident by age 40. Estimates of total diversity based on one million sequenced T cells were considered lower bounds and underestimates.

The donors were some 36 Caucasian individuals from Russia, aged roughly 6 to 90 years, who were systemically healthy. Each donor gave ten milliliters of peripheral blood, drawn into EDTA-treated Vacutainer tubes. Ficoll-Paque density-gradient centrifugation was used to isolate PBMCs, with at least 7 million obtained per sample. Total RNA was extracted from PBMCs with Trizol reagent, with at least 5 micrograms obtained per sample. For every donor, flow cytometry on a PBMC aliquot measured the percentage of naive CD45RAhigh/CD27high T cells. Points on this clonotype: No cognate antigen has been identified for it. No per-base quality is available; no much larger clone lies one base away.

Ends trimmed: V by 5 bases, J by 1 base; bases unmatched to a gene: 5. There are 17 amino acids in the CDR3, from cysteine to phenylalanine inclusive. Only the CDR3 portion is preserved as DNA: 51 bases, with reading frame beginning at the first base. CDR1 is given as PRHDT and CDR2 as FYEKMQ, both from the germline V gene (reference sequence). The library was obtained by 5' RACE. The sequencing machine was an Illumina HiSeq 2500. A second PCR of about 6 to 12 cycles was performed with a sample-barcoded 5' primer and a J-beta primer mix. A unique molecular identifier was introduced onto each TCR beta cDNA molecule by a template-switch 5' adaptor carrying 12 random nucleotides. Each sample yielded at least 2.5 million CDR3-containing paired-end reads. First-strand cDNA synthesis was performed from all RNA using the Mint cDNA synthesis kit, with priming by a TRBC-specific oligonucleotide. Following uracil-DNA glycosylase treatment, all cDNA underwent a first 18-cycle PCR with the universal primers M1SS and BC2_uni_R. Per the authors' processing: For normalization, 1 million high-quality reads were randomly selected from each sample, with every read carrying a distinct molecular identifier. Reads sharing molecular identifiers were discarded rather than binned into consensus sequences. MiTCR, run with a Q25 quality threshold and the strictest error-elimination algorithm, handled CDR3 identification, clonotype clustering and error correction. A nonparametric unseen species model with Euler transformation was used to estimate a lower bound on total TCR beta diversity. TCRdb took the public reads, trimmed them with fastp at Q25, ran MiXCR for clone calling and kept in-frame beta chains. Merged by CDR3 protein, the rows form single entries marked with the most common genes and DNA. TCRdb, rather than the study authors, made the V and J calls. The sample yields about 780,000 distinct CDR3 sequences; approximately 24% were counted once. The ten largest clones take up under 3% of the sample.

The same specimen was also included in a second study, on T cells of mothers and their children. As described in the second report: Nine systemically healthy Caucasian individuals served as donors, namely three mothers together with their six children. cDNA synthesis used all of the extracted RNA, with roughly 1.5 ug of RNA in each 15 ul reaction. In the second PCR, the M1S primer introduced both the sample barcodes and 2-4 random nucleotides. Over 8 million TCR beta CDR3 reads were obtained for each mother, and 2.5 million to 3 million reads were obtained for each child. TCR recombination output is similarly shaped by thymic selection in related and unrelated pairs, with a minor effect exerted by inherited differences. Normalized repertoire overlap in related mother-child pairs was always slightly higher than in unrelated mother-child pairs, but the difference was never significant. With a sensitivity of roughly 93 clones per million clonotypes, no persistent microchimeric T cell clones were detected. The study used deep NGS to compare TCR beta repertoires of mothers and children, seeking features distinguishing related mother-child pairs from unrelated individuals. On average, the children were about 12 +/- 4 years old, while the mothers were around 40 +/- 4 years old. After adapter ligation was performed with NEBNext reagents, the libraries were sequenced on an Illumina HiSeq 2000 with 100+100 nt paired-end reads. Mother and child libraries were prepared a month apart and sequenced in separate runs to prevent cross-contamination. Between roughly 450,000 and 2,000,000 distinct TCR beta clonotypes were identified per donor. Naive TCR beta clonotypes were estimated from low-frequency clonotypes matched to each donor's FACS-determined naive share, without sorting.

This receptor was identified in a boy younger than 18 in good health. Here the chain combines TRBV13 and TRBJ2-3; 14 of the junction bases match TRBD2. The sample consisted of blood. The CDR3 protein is CASSRTSGGLGTDTQYF. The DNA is TGTGCCAGCAGCAGGACTAGCGGGGGGTTGGGCACAGATACGCAGTATTTT.